Below, 17 T cell receptor beta chains from the same sample are listed, as sequenced in a study of T-cell reconstitution after alpha-beta-depleted transplantation in children. This sample's TCRbeta library carried unique molecular identifier barcodes. TCRdb analysed the PCR reads with MiXCR anew, one entry per CDR3 protein. Of hundreds of thousands of distinct CDR3 sequences detected, around 13% appear once; the ten largest clones hold around 0.8%. The source material was PBMCs, sampled before TCRalphabeta/CD19-depleted stem cell transplant. Every receptor here comes from a girl aged 2 to 10 with congenital amegakaryocytic thrombocytopenia, due to receive a stem cell transplant.

The chain has TRBV5-1 and TRBJ2-7; 8 bases map to TRBD2. V shed 2 bases and J 2 bases; nucleotides not matched to a gene: 6. CDR3 length: 15 amino acids. Germline V gene sequence: CDR1 SGHRS, CDR2 YFSETQ. CDR3 DNA: TGCGCCAGCAGCTTTAGCAGCGGGAGTCCCTACGAGCAGTACTTC. It encodes CASSFSSGSPYEQYF.

This clonotype was recorded at least ten times. V is TRBV20-1 and J is TRBJ1-2, with 7 positions matching TRBD1. J gave up 1 base and V 1 base, and 9 bases lay outside the gene matches. CDR1 and CDR2 (germline): DFQATT, SNEGSKA (reference sequence). This CDR3 comprises 16 residues. Here the CDR3 DNA reads TGCAGTGCTAGAGTCACTCCGGGACAGCTTAACTATGGCTACACCTTC. Its protein product is CSARVTPGQLNYGYTF.

This clonotype appeared many times. CDR3 DNA: TGTGCCATCTCCCCGAGGGGACTAGCTGCCGAGCAGTACTTC. This translates into CAISPRGLAAEQYF. The chain is built from TRBV10-3 and TRBJ2-7; 9 bases are a match to TRBD2. The CDR3 length is 14 residues. Germline CDR1 is ENHRY and CDR2 is SYGVKD. The junction had 11 bases not matched to a gene; V was cut back by 8 bases and J by 6 bases.

This clonotype was recorded at least ten times. The V gene is TRBV5-1, the J gene TRBJ2-1; the D gene is possibly TRBD2 (6 bases). The CDR3 extends over 15 amino acids. V was shortened by 0 bases and J by 2 bases, with 9 bases between the two germline ends. Germline V gene sequence: CDR1 SGHRS, CDR2 YFSETQ. CDR3 sequence: CASSLASVTYNEQFF. Here the CDR3 DNA reads TGCGCCAGCAGCTTGGCTAGCGTGACCTACAATGAGCAGTTCTTC.

This clonotype was recorded at least ten times. The J gene is TRBJ1-5, the V gene TRBV20-1; no clear D. The CDR3 extends over 13 amino acids. The V end lost 0 bases, the J end lost 5 bases, and 8 bases lay between the germline ends. CDR1 is DFQATT, CDR2 SNEGSKA, per germline (reference sequence). CDR3 region: CSARDRRDQPQHF. The CDR3, as DNA: TGCAGTGCTAGAGATCGACGGGATCAGCCCCAGCATTTT.

The rearrangement links TRBV7-8 to TRBJ2-5; D not resolved. The CDR3 covers 12 residues. V was pared by 4 bases and J by 5 bases, with 8 bases between. Germline CDR1 and CDR2: SGHVS and FQNEAQ. This CDR3 reads CASSYLVETQYF. The DNA for the CDR3 is TGTGCCAGCAGCTACTTAGTCGAGACCCAGTACTTC.

This clonotype was seen a few times. The J gene is TRBJ1-6, the V gene TRBV4-1, with unresolved D. V was cut by 6 bases and J by 15 bases, with 24 bases left in between. This CDR3 region has 15 residues. The germline CDR1 and CDR2 sequences are MGHRA and YSYEKL. The CDR3 loop reads CASSHQDRLSSHLHF. In DNA, the CDR3 is TGCGCCAGCAGTCACCAAGATCGTTTATCGTCTCACCTCCACTTT.

This sequence joins TRBV29-1 and TRBJ2-2; possibly TRBD1 for D (6 bases). Germline CDR1 and CDR2: SQVTM and ANQGSEA. This CDR3 comprises 11 residues. The CDR3 spells CIAGVTGELFF. The CDR3 bases are TGCATAGCAGGGGTAACCGGGGAGCTGTTTTTT.

The J gene is TRBJ2-5, the V gene TRBV5-1, with D possibly TRBD1 on 5 matching bases. The CDR3 contains 14 residues. Germline CDR1 is SGHRS and CDR2 is YFSETQ. V was shortened by 5 bases and J by 4 bases, with 15 bases between the two germline ends. Here the CDR3 reads CASRAGFDAETQYF. The CDR3 nucleotides are TGCGCCAGCAGAGCAGGGTTCGACGCAGAGACCCAGTACTTC. The full variable domain, in which reference TRBV5-1 and TRBJ2-5 provide the parts outside the CDR3, is KAGVTQTPRYLIKTRGQQVTLSCSPISGHRSVSWYQQTPGQGLQFLFEYFSETQRNKGNFPGRFSGRQFSNSRSEMNVSTLELGDSALYLCASRAGFDAETQYFGPGTRLLVL.

This clonotype has more than one count but fewer than ten. The chain couples TRBV20-1 to TRBJ2-7, with 12 bases identical to TRBD1. CDR1 DFQATT and CDR2 SNEGSKA come from the germline V gene (reference sequence). CDR3 length equals 15 residues. V shed 4 bases and J 4 bases; nucleotides not matched to a gene: 8. DNA for the CDR3: TGCAGTGCTACCCCCGGGACAGGGGGCATTTACGAGCAGTACTTC. This sequence encodes CSATPGTGGIYEQYF.

The chain recombines TRBV20-1 with TRBJ2-1; 10 nucleotides match TRBD1. The length of the CDR3 is 17 residues. The germline V gene encodes CDR1 DFQATT and CDR2 SNEGSKA (reference sequence). The V gene end was trimmed by 3 bases and the J gene end by 3 bases; junction bases not matched to a gene: 11. In nucleotides, the CDR3 is TGCAGTGCTAGGGAGTCGGGACAGGGGTATAGCTACAATGAGCAGTTCTTC. Its protein is CSARESGQGYSYNEQFF.

The genes are TRBV12-3 or TRBV12-4 and TRBJ2-7; 11 bases agree with TRBD2. The CDR3 runs 17 residues. Unmatched junction bases numbered 13, after V lost 5 bases and J lost 4 bases. This chain's CDR3 is CASSLTPGLAGWYEQYF. Here the CDR3 DNA reads TGTGCCAGCAGTCTGACACCCGGACTAGCGGGTTGGTACGAGCAGTACTTC.

V and J are TRBV29-1 and TRBJ2-7; perhaps TRBD1 as D (5 bases). This CDR3 has 11 amino acids. The V gene lost 6 bases and the J gene lost 2 bases, with 8 bases spanning the gap. Per germline, CDR1 SQVTM and CDR2 ANQGSEA. The chain's CDR3 is CSVVRAYEQYF. The CDR3 DNA reads as TGCAGCGTGGTCAGGGCCTACGAGCAGTACTTC.

This clonotype showed up just a few times. The V gene is TRBV15, the J gene TRBJ2-2, with D maybe TRBD1 (7 bases). This CDR3 is 15 amino acids long. From germline, CDR1 is LNHNV and CDR2 YYDKDF (reference sequence). V shed 0 bases and J shed 6 bases, with 11 bases lying between them. The CDR3 DNA reads as TGTGCCACCAGCAGAGAACCAGGGGGGTCCGGGGAGCTGTTTTTT. The encoded protein is CATSREPGGSGELFF.

The chain has TRBV30 and TRBJ1-1; 8 bases are a match to TRBD1. With V trimmed by 8 bases and J by 4 bases, 9 bases remained unmatched. CDR3 length: 13 amino acids. The V gene's germline CDR1 is GTSNPN and CDR2 SVGIG (reference sequence). As DNA, the CDR3 is TGTGCCCGTACCGGACAGGGTGGCACTGAAGCTTTCTTT. Protein sequence: CARTGQGGTEAFF.

On this clonotype itself: A read error is possible here, since a much larger clone lies one base away. The chain uses TRBV5-1 and TRBJ2-7; possible D gene TRBD2, 5 bases. This CDR3 contains 13 residues. Per germline, CDR1 SGHRS and CDR2 YFSETQ. The CDR3 DNA follows: TGCGCCAGCGCTGGGAGTATTCGTGAAGAGCAGCACTTC. Protein sequence: CASAGSIREEQHF.

This clonotype was observed many times. CDR3 DNA sequence: TGTGCCAGCAGCTTAGGGGACCCATGGACCTACAATGAGCAGTTCTTC. Translation: CASSLGDPWTYNEQFF. The rearrangement links TRBV7-2 to TRBJ2-1; the D call may be TRBD1 or TRBD2 (5 bases each). The ends were cut back, 1 base at V and 2 bases at J, with 12 bases in the middle. The CDR3 covers 16 residues. Germline loops: CDR1 SGHTA, CDR2 FQGNSA.